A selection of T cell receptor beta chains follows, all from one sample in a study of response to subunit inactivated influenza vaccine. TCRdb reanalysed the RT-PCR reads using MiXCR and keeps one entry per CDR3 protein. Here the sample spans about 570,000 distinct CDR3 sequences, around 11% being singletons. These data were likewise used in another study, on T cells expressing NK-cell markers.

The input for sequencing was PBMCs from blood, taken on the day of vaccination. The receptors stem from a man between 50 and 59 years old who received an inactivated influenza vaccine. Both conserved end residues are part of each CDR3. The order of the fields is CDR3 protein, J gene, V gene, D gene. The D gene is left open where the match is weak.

CDR3aa: CASSFLALTGELFF; j_gene: TRBJ2-2; v_gene: TRBV7-8; d_gene: -
CDR3aa: CASSLAELPMNYNEQFF; j_gene: TRBJ2-1; v_gene: TRBV4-2; d_gene: -
CDR3aa: CASSATAGVLEQYF; j_gene: TRBJ2-7; v_gene: TRBV9; d_gene: TRBD2
CDR3aa: CASNLAGNEQFF; j_gene: TRBJ2-1; v_gene: TRBV2; d_gene: -
CDR3aa: CASSQTSGGAGLDTQYF; j_gene: TRBJ2-3; v_gene: TRBV5-4; d_gene: TRBD2
CDR3aa: CASSLGDRGISPLHF; j_gene: TRBJ1-6; v_gene: TRBV5-1; d_gene: TRBD1
CDR3aa: CSASREGTYEQYF; j_gene: TRBJ2-7; v_gene: TRBV20-1; d_gene: -
CDR3aa: CASSLQGQNLYGYTF; j_gene: TRBJ1-2; v_gene: TRBV5-1; d_gene: -
CDR3aa: CASSFGGVNTGELFF; j_gene: TRBJ2-2; v_gene: TRBV7-9; d_gene: -
CDR3aa: CASGDQCEFF; j_gene: TRBJ2-1; v_gene: TRBV25-1; d_gene: -
CDR3aa: CASRPDIARAGELFF; j_gene: TRBJ2-2; v_gene: TRBV6-1; d_gene: -
CDR3aa: CASRPPTDTQYF; j_gene: TRBJ2-3; v_gene: TRBV10-2; d_gene: -
CDR3aa: CAISGQISYNSPLHF; j_gene: TRBJ1-6; v_gene: TRBV10-3; d_gene: -
CDR3aa: CASSYGQGYEQFF; j_gene: TRBJ2-1; v_gene: TRBV6-5; d_gene: TRBD1
CDR3aa: CASSLASGSGADTQYF; j_gene: TRBJ2-3; v_gene: TRBV11-2; d_gene: TRBD2
CDR3aa: CASSWDVNEQFF; j_gene: TRBJ2-1; v_gene: TRBV5-4; d_gene: -
CDR3aa: CASSADKFSYEQYF; j_gene: TRBJ2-7; v_gene: TRBV11-1; d_gene: -
CDR3aa: CASSLEASGRINTQYF; j_gene: TRBJ2-3; v_gene: TRBV5-1; d_gene: TRBD2
CDR3aa: CASSRRPSGTEAFF; j_gene: TRBJ1-1; v_gene: TRBV28; d_gene: -
CDR3aa: CASGYGPGELFF; j_gene: TRBJ2-2; v_gene: TRBV6-5; d_gene: -
CDR3aa: CASSQDLQGLYGYTF; j_gene: TRBJ1-2; v_gene: TRBV4-2; d_gene: TRBD1
CDR3aa: CASSQVTSGRVYNEQFF; j_gene: TRBJ2-1; v_gene: TRBV4-3; d_gene: TRBD2
CDR3aa: CASSPPSTSGHEQFF; j_gene: TRBJ2-1; v_gene: TRBV18; d_gene: TRBD2
CDR3aa: CASSEGGTGTRSSYNEQFF; j_gene: TRBJ2-1; v_gene: TRBV10-2; d_gene: TRBD1
CDR3aa: CASTSGAADTQDF; j_gene: TRBJ2-3; v_gene: TRBV25-1; d_gene: -
CDR3aa: CASSYGQGFPNEQFF; j_gene: TRBJ2-1; v_gene: TRBV5-5; d_gene: TRBD1
CDR3aa: CASTSRLGQEQFF; j_gene: TRBJ2-1; v_gene: TRBV6-2/TRBV6-3; d_gene: -
CDR3aa: CASSGGTGGGLDEQFF; j_gene: TRBJ2-1; v_gene: TRBV6-1; d_gene: TRBD1
CDR3aa: CASSEVGYEQYF; j_gene: TRBJ2-7; v_gene: TRBV6-1; d_gene: -
CDR3aa: CASSLGSKNIQYF; j_gene: TRBJ2-4; v_gene: TRBV7-2; d_gene: -
CDR3aa: CAGKGVLGNSPLHF; j_gene: TRBJ1-6; v_gene: TRBV19; d_gene: -
CDR3aa: CASTPDGVSNSPLHF; j_gene: TRBJ1-6; v_gene: TRBV7-9; d_gene: -
CDR3aa: CSVEAIGRGGRTDTQYF; j_gene: TRBJ2-3; v_gene: TRBV29-1; d_gene: TRBD2
CDR3aa: CASSRPGTTLYEQYF; j_gene: TRBJ2-7; v_gene: TRBV6-2/TRBV6-3; d_gene: -
CDR3aa: CASSLFGGSYEQYF; j_gene: TRBJ2-7; v_gene: TRBV28; d_gene: TRBD2
CDR3aa: CASRPGQGAPGANVLTF; j_gene: TRBJ2-6; v_gene: TRBV28; d_gene: TRBD1
CDR3aa: CSGGTSGGYNEQFF; j_gene: TRBJ2-1; v_gene: TRBV20-1; d_gene: TRBD2
CDR3aa: CAIGPGLVYTDTQYF; j_gene: TRBJ2-3; v_gene: TRBV4-2; d_gene: -
CDR3aa: CSARQGSQETQYF; j_gene: TRBJ2-5; v_gene: TRBV20-1; d_gene: -
CDR3aa: CASSFFSGRGYNEQFF; j_gene: TRBJ2-1; v_gene: TRBV5-1; d_gene: TRBD2
CDR3aa: CASSVALEETQYF; j_gene: TRBJ2-5; v_gene: TRBV9; d_gene: -
CDR3aa: CASSLTGQGSYNEQFF; j_gene: TRBJ2-1; v_gene: TRBV5-1; d_gene: -
CDR3aa: CASSLRSNYGYTF; j_gene: TRBJ1-2; v_gene: TRBV12-3/TRBV12-4; d_gene: -
CDR3aa: CASSPPLGQETQYF; j_gene: TRBJ2-5; v_gene: TRBV18; d_gene: -
CDR3aa: CASSYVGGHTDRDTQYF; j_gene: TRBJ2-3; v_gene: TRBV5-1; d_gene: -
CDR3aa: CASKPGRAGGYQPQHF; j_gene: TRBJ1-5; v_gene: TRBV28; d_gene: TRBD1
CDR3aa: CATSDAAGDSLYEQYF; j_gene: TRBJ2-7; v_gene: TRBV24-1; d_gene: -
CDR3aa: CASSLGLAGGALDYEQYF; j_gene: TRBJ2-7; v_gene: TRBV7-6; d_gene: TRBD2
CDR3aa: CASSPTGRIETQYF; j_gene: TRBJ2-5; v_gene: TRBV7-9; d_gene: TRBD2